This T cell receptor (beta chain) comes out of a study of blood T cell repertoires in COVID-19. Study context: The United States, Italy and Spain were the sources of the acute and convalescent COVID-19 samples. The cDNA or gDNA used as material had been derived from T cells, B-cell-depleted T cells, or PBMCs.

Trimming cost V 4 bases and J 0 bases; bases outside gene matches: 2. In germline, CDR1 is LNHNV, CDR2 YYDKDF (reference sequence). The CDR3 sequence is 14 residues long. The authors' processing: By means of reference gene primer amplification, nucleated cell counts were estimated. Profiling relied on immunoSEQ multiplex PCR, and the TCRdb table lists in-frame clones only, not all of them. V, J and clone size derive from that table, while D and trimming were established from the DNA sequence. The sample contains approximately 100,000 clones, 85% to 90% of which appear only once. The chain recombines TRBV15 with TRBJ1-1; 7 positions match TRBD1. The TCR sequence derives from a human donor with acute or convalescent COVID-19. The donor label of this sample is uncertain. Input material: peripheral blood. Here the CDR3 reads CATSKDRVNTEAFF. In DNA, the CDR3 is TGTGCCACCAGCAAAGACAGGGTGAACACTGAAGCTTTCTTT.